Listed below are T cell receptor beta chains from one sample, sequenced in a study of cytomegalovirus exposure and HLA in healthy donors. TCRdb's table, derived via immunoSEQ multiplex PCR, lists solely in-frame clones and lacks some. Seen here are 230,000 or so clones, roughly 88% observed once, and the top ten hold around 3%. Specimen: PBMCs. The receptors shown here come from a woman under 30 in good health and CMV-seronegative. Each CDR3 is given with its conserved first and last residue. The D gene is left open where the match is weak. Size is stated for part of the rows, as once, few or many counts, or as a class when the clone is expanded.

clone_size: .; d_call: .; v_call: TRBV19; cdr3_length: 13; j_call: TRBJ1-5; cdr3_aa: CASSMAFNQPQHF; cdr3_nt: TGTGCCAGTAGTATGGCATTCAATCAGCCCCAGCATTTT
clone_size: .; d_call: TRBD1; v_call: TRBV5-4; cdr3_length: 14; j_call: TRBJ1-4; cdr3_aa: CASSSTGGGEKLFF; cdr3_nt: TGTGCCAGCAGCTCGACAGGGGGCGGTGAAAAACTGTTTTTT
clone_size: .; d_call: TRBD1; v_call: TRBV6-5; cdr3_length: 13; j_call: TRBJ2-5; cdr3_aa: CASRDRNGETQYF; cdr3_nt: TGTGCCAGCAGGGACAGGAACGGGGAGACCCAGTACTTC
clone_size: .; d_call: TRBD1; v_call: TRBV2; cdr3_length: 15; j_call: TRBJ2-5; cdr3_aa: CASLRQTGGGETQYF; cdr3_nt: TGTGCCAGCCTACGACAGACAGGGGGCGGGGAGACCCAGTACTTC
clone_size: .; d_call: TRBD1; v_call: TRBV28; cdr3_length: 14; j_call: TRBJ2-7; cdr3_aa: CASRLRDSPYEQYF; cdr3_nt: TGTGCCAGCAGGCTCCGGGACAGCCCCTACGAGCAGTACTTC
clone_size: .; d_call: .; v_call: TRBV4-1; cdr3_length: 15; j_call: TRBJ2-7; cdr3_aa: CASSQEGHPTYEQYF; cdr3_nt: TGCGCCAGCAGCCAAGAGGGGCATCCAACCTACGAGCAGTACTTC
clone_size: .; d_call: TRBD2; v_call: TRBV28; cdr3_length: 14; j_call: TRBJ2-1; cdr3_aa: CASGAGVAYNEQFF; cdr3_nt: TGTGCCAGCGGAGCGGGAGTAGCCTACAATGAGCAGTTCTTC
clone_size: few; d_call: .; v_call: TRBV18; cdr3_length: 13; j_call: TRBJ1-5; cdr3_aa: CASSPKQGQPQHF; cdr3_nt: TGTGCCAGCTCACCCAAGCAGGGTCAGCCCCAGCATTTT
clone_size: .; d_call: .; v_call: TRBV30; cdr3_length: 13; j_call: TRBJ2-1; cdr3_aa: CAWSSRRLNEQFF; cdr3_nt: TGTGCCTGGAGTAGCCGCAGACTAAATGAGCAGTTCTTC
clone_size: .; d_call: TRBD2; v_call: TRBV7-9; cdr3_length: 15; j_call: TRBJ2-3; cdr3_aa: CASSLSAGGSDTQYF; cdr3_nt: TGTGCCAGCAGCTTATCAGCGGGAGGGTCAGATACGCAGTATTTT
clone_size: .; d_call: .; v_call: TRBV13; cdr3_length: 13; j_call: TRBJ2-1; cdr3_aa: CASSLGRGGEQFF; cdr3_nt: TGTGCCAGCAGCTTAGGCAGGGGTGGTGAGCAGTTCTTC
clone_size: .; d_call: .; v_call: TRBV5-6; cdr3_length: 15; j_call: TRBJ1-5; cdr3_aa: CASSLWAVPDQPQHF; cdr3_nt: TGTGCCAGCAGCTTGTGGGCAGTCCCTGATCAGCCCCAGCATTTT
clone_size: .; d_call: .; v_call: TRBV18; cdr3_length: 13; j_call: TRBJ2-5; cdr3_aa: CASSQGIEETQYF; cdr3_nt: TGTGCCAGCTCACAGGGGATAGAAGAGACCCAGTACTTC
clone_size: .; d_call: .; v_call: TRBV20-1; cdr3_length: 11; j_call: TRBJ2-3; cdr3_aa: CSATSTDTQYF; cdr3_nt: TGCAGTGCGACTAGCACAGATACGCAGTATTTT
clone_size: .; d_call: TRBD2; v_call: TRBV27; cdr3_length: 15; j_call: TRBJ2-7; cdr3_aa: CASSLRLAGFYEQYF; cdr3_nt: TGTGCCAGCAGTTTAAGGCTAGCGGGGTTTTACGAGCAGTACTTC
clone_size: .; d_call: .; v_call: TRBV29-1; cdr3_length: 13; j_call: TRBJ2-7; cdr3_aa: CSVAPGQEGEQYF; cdr3_nt: TGCAGCGTTGCCCCCGGACAGGAGGGCGAGCAGTACTTC
clone_size: .; d_call: TRBD2; v_call: TRBV28; cdr3_length: 15; j_call: TRBJ2-7; cdr3_aa: CASSLSAGGYYEQYF; cdr3_nt: TGTGCCAGCAGTTTATCGGCGGGGGGGTACTACGAGCAGTACTTC
clone_size: few; d_call: .; v_call: TRBV5-1; cdr3_length: 18; j_call: TRBJ2-7; cdr3_aa: CASSRDSSLLADTYEQYF; cdr3_nt: TGCGCCAGCAGCAGGGACAGCAGCCTACTAGCGGATACCTACGAGCAGTACTTC
clone_size: .; d_call: TRBD2; v_call: TRBV15; cdr3_length: 15; j_call: TRBJ2-7; cdr3_aa: CATSRETSGEYEQYF; cdr3_nt: TGTGCCACCAGCAGAGAGACTAGCGGGGAGTACGAGCAGTACTTC
clone_size: .; d_call: TRBD1; v_call: TRBV5-1; cdr3_length: 15; j_call: TRBJ1-4; cdr3_aa: CASSADLRQGGKLFF; cdr3_nt: TGCGCCAGCAGCGCCGACCTAAGACAGGGGGGAAAACTGTTTTTT
clone_size: .; d_call: .; v_call: TRBV19; cdr3_length: 16; j_call: TRBJ2-7; cdr3_aa: CASSISNRAANSEQYF; cdr3_nt: TGTGCCAGTAGTATTTCGAACAGGGCGGCTAACTCCGAGCAGTACTTC
clone_size: .; d_call: TRBD2; v_call: TRBV9; cdr3_length: 16; j_call: TRBJ2-1; cdr3_aa: CASSAGTSGTTNEQFF; cdr3_nt: TGTGCCAGCAGCGCCGGGACTAGCGGGACTACGAATGAGCAGTTCTTC